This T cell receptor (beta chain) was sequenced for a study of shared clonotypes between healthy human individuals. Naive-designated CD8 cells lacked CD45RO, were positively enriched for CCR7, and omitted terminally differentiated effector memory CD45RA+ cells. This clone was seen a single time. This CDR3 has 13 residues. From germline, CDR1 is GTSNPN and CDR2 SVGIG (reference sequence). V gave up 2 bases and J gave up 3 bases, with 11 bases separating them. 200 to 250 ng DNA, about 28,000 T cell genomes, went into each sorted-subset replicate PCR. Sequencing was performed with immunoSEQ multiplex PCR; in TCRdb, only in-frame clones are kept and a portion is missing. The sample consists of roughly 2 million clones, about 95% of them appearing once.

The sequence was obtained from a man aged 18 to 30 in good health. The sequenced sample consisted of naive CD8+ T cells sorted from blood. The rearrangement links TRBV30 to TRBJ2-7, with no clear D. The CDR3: CAWSPRNNYEQYF. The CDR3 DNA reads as TGTGCCTGGAGTCCGCGAAACAACTACGAGCAGTACTTC.